The present T cell receptor (beta chain) was sequenced within a study of vaccination and CD4 T cells after COVID-19. Study summary: According to the study, participants were given two doses of BNT162b2 or mRNA-1273 vaccine. Regarding the study as a whole: Among reactive clones from convalescent patients, a median roughly 88% appeared only post-vaccination.

Regarding treatment: roughly 10-day PBMC culture with coronavirus spike peptide pools or control peptides (ViraFEST assay). Oncomine TCR Beta short-read sequencing was applied to DNA from cultured CD4+ T cells. Cultured CD4+ T cells were the source of extracted genomic DNA. A single record per CDR3 protein comes from TCRdb applying MiXCR to the PCR reads. The data contain 9,500 to 15,000 distinct CDR3 sequences, about a third of them singletons. This CDR3 contains 15 residues. CDR1 is LNHNV and CDR2 is YYDKDF in the germline V gene (reference sequence). With 0 bases clipped from V and 5 bases from J, the junction kept 5 bases outside the gene matches. Details on this clonotype: What it binds is not known.

The sample consisted of CD4+ T cells from blood, cultured in vitro, taken before SARS-CoV-2 vaccination. The chain carries TRBV15 and TRBJ2-7; 9 bases map to TRBD1. This TCR came from a human donor who received a COVID-19 vaccine. CDR3 in DNA: TGTGCCACCAGCAGAGATCGGGACAGGGTCCACGAGCAGTACTTC. It yields the protein CATSRDRDRVHEQYF.